Detailed here is one T cell receptor (beta chain). Antigen unknown. This sample was taken from a study of CD8 T cells in ankylosing spondylitis. TCRdb called the 5' RACE reads again in MiXCR, with one record for every CDR3 protein. The table records about 360,000 distinct CDR3 sequences, around 20% of them present only once. CDR3 size: 11 residues. Germline values: CDR1 SQVTM, CDR2 ANQGSEA. The V and J ends lost 7 bases and 3 bases respectively, with 9 bases between them. Study findings and constraints: What seemed typical of ankylosing spondylitis blood was a TCR beta motif built from under 10 highly homologous variants.

Sequencing was performed on blood, either unsorted or a sorted T cell fraction (not recorded which). The receptor was isolated from a male donor with ankylosing spondylitis or in good health (not recorded which). J is TRBJ1-1 and V is TRBV29-1; no reliable D call. The CDR3 DNA is TGCAGCGCTGTGAGGGACACTGAAGCTTTCTTT. It yields the protein CSAVRDTEAFF.